Listed below are T cell receptor beta chains from one sample, sequenced in a study of blood T cell repertoires in COVID-19. Produced via immunoSEQ multiplex PCR; TCRdb's table is partial and in-frame only. The table records 150,000 to 200,000 clones, approximately 80% of them present only once. Material: peripheral blood. The receptors come from a woman of 80 years or more with COVID-19, enrolled during active disease. Both conserved end residues are part of each CDR3. The D gene is left open where the match is weak. Rows may omit the clone size; those that give it use once, few, many or a size class.

J gene	V gene	D gene	clone size	CDR3 DNA	CDR3 protein
TRBJ1-2	TRBV13	.	.	TGTGCCAGCAGCGGACAGTTCTATGGCTACACCTTC	CASSGQFYGYTF
TRBJ2-3	TRBV18	TRBD2	.	TGTGCCAGCCGAACTAGCGGGAGCACAGATACGCAGTATTTT	CASRTSGSTDTQYF
TRBJ2-1	TRBV7-9	TRBD2	.	TGTGCCAGCAGCTTGGGGACTAGCGGGAGGGACAATGAGCAGTTCTTC	CASSLGTSGRDNEQFF
TRBJ1-2	TRBV27	.	.	TGTGCCAGCAGGGGCGGGCACTATGGCTACACCTTC	CASRGGHYGYTF
TRBJ2-7	TRBV11-2	TRBD2	.	TGTGCCAGCAGCTCGACCGGGAGGGCCTACGAGCAGTACTTC	CASSSTGRAYEQYF
TRBJ1-4	TRBV6-5	.	few	TGTGCCAGCAGTTTTTATAGGGGGAATGAAAAACTGTTTTTT	CASSFYRGNEKLFF
TRBJ2-5	TRBV7-9	TRBD2	.	TGTGCCAGCAGCTCGAACCTAAAGGCGGGGGGTGAGACCCAGTACTTC	CASSSNLKAGGETQYF
TRBJ2-2	TRBV4-1	.	.	TGCGCCAGCAGCCAAGACGTTAGGGGTGGGGAGCTGTTTTTT	CASSQDVRGGELFF
TRBJ2-7	TRBV21-1	.	once	TGTGCCAGCAGCAAGGAGCATTCCTACGAGCAGTACTTC	CASSKEHSYEQYF
TRBJ2-1	TRBV29-1	.	.	TGCAGCGTTGATTCGGGGTATTCCTACAATGAGCAGTTCTTC	CSVDSGYSYNEQFF
TRBJ1-1	TRBV19	.	.	TGTGCCAGTCGATCAGGGGTTCCGAACACTGAAGCTTTCTTT	CASRSGVPNTEAFF
TRBJ1-2	TRBV6-5	.	.	TGTGCCAGCAGTTATACAGGGAAGAAGGACTATGGCTACACCTTC	CASSYTGKKDYGYTF
TRBJ2-1	TRBV19	TRBD2	.	TGTGCCAGTAGAGGTGGGAGGGGTTACAATGAGCAGTTCTTC	CASRGGRGYNEQFF
TRBJ1-5	TRBV10-3	.	.	TGTGCCATCAGTAACCTGGGAGGGGAGGTCGAGCCCCAGCATTTT	CAISNLGGEVEPQHF
TRBJ2-1	TRBV27	.	few	TGTGCCAGCCGCGGAAGATCGGATGAGCAGTTCTTC	CASRGRSDEQFF
TRBJ1-2	TRBV19	.	.	TGTGCCAGTACCCCGACAGGTCTGTATGGCTACACCTTC	CASTPTGLYGYTF
TRBJ1-2	TRBV11-2	.	.	TGTGCCAGCAGCCCCCTCCGGCGGGGAAGGTATGGCTACACCTTC	CASSPLRRGRYGYTF
TRBJ2-2	TRBV5-4	.	.	TGTGCCAGCAGGCAGGGGCTGGGGACCGGGGAGCTGTTTTTT	CASRQGLGTGELFF
TRBJ1-2	TRBV5-1	.	.	TGCGCCAGCAGCTTGGCGCCAGGGATTAACTATGGCTACACCTTC	CASSLAPGINYGYTF
TRBJ2-5	TRBV29-1	TRBD2	.	TGCAGCGTTGGGCAGTCCGGGGGGGAGACCCAGTACTTC	CSVGQSGGETQYF
TRBJ1-4	TRBV3-1/TRBV3-2	.	.	TGTGCCAGCAGCCAAGATCTCTCTGTAGCCACTAATGAAAAACTGTTTTTT	CASSQDLSVATNEKLFF
TRBJ2-1	TRBV7-2	.	.	TGTGCCAGCAGTACTGCAGGGGCTAGCTACAATGAGCAGTTCTTC	CASSTAGASYNEQFF